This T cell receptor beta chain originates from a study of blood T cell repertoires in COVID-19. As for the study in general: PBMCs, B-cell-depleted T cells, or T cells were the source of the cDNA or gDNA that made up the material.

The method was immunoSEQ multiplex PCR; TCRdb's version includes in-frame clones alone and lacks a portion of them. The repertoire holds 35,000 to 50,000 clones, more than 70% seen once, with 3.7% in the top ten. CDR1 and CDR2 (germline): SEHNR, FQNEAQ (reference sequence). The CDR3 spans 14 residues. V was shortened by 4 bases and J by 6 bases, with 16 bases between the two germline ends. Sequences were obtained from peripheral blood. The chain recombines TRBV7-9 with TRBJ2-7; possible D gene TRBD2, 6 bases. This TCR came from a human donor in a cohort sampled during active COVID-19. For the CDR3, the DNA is TGTGCCAGCAGCTCCCGTTCCGGAGGGCGCGAGCAGTACTTC. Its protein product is CASSSRSGGREQYF.